Listed below are T cell receptor beta chains from one sample, sequenced in a study of blood T cell repertoires in COVID-19. Libraries were prepared by immunoSEQ multiplex PCR; TCRdb keeps only in-frame clonotypes and omits some of them. The sample yields around 63,000 clones, 80% seen once. The sample consisted of peripheral blood. The receptor source for this set is a man aged 55-75 years with acute or convalescent COVID-19. The CDR3 runs from the conserved cysteine through the conserved F or W. The D gene is left open where the match is weak. Clone size is not always given. Where it is, it says once, few, many or a class for expanded clones.

abundance: NA; v_gene: TRBV6-5; j_gene: TRBJ1-4; len: 11; d_gene: NA; CDR3aa: CASSTGEKLFF; CDR3nt: TGTGCCAGTTCAACAGGGGAAAAACTGTTTTTT
abundance: NA; v_gene: TRBV20-1; j_gene: TRBJ1-2; len: 14; d_gene: NA; CDR3aa: CSASGGGAGYGYTF; CDR3nt: TGCAGTGCTAGTGGGGGGGGCGCTGGCTATGGCTACACCTTC
abundance: NA; v_gene: TRBV5-1; j_gene: TRBJ2-5; len: 16; d_gene: TRBD2; CDR3aa: CASSFSSGGARETQYF; CDR3nt: TGCGCCAGCAGCTTCTCTAGCGGGGGGGCTAGAGAGACCCAGTACTTC
abundance: NA; v_gene: TRBV10-3; j_gene: TRBJ2-1; len: 12; d_gene: TRBD1; CDR3aa: CAISAGGPEQFF; CDR3nt: TGTGCCATCAGCGCAGGGGGCCCTGAGCAGTTCTTC
abundance: NA; v_gene: TRBV19; j_gene: TRBJ1-5; len: 15; d_gene: NA; CDR3aa: CASIPAGGRNQPQHF; CDR3nt: TGTGCCAGTATTCCCGCTGGAGGTCGCAATCAGCCCCAGCATTTT
abundance: NA; v_gene: TRBV15; j_gene: TRBJ1-2; len: 16; d_gene: TRBD1; CDR3aa: CATRRTGGRDNYGYTF; CDR3nt: TGTGCCACCAGAAGGACAGGGGGTCGTGATAACTATGGCTACACCTTC
abundance: NA; v_gene: TRBV5-3; j_gene: TRBJ1-6; len: 15; d_gene: NA; CDR3aa: CARSLDRVKNSPLHF; CDR3nt: TGTGCCAGAAGCTTGGACAGGGTGAAGAATTCACCCCTCCACTTT
abundance: NA; v_gene: TRBV6-5; j_gene: TRBJ2-2; len: 15; d_gene: TRBD2; CDR3aa: CASTTSGGIGGELFF; CDR3nt: TGTGCCAGCACCACTAGCGGGGGGATTGGCGGGGAGCTGTTTTTT
abundance: once; v_gene: TRBV28; j_gene: TRBJ1-5; len: 16; d_gene: NA; CDR3aa: CASSPALGVSNQPQHF; CDR3nt: TGTGCCAGCAGTCCGGCTCTTGGAGTTAGCAATCAGCCCCAGCATTTT
abundance: NA; v_gene: TRBV5-1; j_gene: TRBJ1-2; len: 15; d_gene: TRBD1; CDR3aa: CASSRNRGPPYGYTF; CDR3nt: TGCGCCAGCAGCCGTAACAGGGGGCCCCCCTATGGCTACACCTTC
abundance: NA; v_gene: TRBV15; j_gene: TRBJ2-7; len: 15; d_gene: TRBD1; CDR3aa: CATSRGGQGAREQYF; CDR3nt: TGTGCCACCAGCCGCGGAGGACAGGGGGCGCGTGAGCAGTACTTC
abundance: NA; v_gene: TRBV29-1; j_gene: TRBJ1-5; len: 14; d_gene: TRBD1; CDR3aa: CSASSGQVNQPQHF; CDR3nt: TGCAGCGCTTCCTCGGGACAGGTCAATCAGCCCCAGCATTTT
abundance: NA; v_gene: TRBV12-5; j_gene: TRBJ1-1; len: 15; d_gene: NA; CDR3aa: CASGLGDITNTEAFF; CDR3nt: TGTGCTAGTGGTTTGGGGGACATCACGAACACTGAAGCTTTCTTT
abundance: NA; v_gene: TRBV19; j_gene: TRBJ1-4; len: 17; d_gene: NA; CDR3aa: CASSIGTHQVRIEKLFF; CDR3nt: TGTGCCAGTAGTATAGGGACTCATCAGGTCAGAATTGAAAAACTGTTTTTT
abundance: NA; v_gene: TRBV21-1; j_gene: TRBJ2-7; len: 17; d_gene: NA; CDR3aa: CASSKARGAGFWFEQYF; CDR3nt: TGTGCCAGCAGCAAAGCGCGGGGGGCAGGGTTTTGGTTCGAGCAGTACTTC
abundance: NA; v_gene: TRBV18; j_gene: TRBJ1-1; len: 15; d_gene: TRBD1; CDR3aa: CASSPQTGVGTEAFF; CDR3nt: TGTGCCAGCTCACCCCAGACAGGGGTTGGCACTGAAGCTTTCTTT
abundance: NA; v_gene: TRBV3-1/TRBV3-2; j_gene: TRBJ2-5; len: 15; d_gene: TRBD2; CDR3aa: CASSQGSGGGETQYF; CDR3nt: TGTGCCAGCAGCCAAGGATCGGGGGGAGGTGAGACCCAGTACTTC
abundance: NA; v_gene: TRBV3-1/TRBV3-2; j_gene: TRBJ2-3; len: 15; d_gene: NA; CDR3aa: CASSPRGRSTDTQYF; CDR3nt: TGTGCCAGCAGCCCCCGAGGCCGTAGCACAGATACGCAGTATTTT
abundance: NA; v_gene: TRBV25-1; j_gene: TRBJ1-5; len: 13; d_gene: NA; CDR3aa: CASRGELSGAQHF; CDR3nt: TGTGCCAGTAGAGGTGAGCTGTCTGGAGCCCAGCATTTT
abundance: NA; v_gene: TRBV6-5; j_gene: TRBJ1-2; len: 13; d_gene: NA; CDR3aa: CASSPHRNYGYTF; CDR3nt: TGTGCCAGCAGCCCCCACAGGAACTATGGCTACACCTTC
abundance: NA; v_gene: TRBV19; j_gene: TRBJ2-1; len: 13; d_gene: TRBD2; CDR3aa: CASSPGGSLKQFF; CDR3nt: TGTGCCAGTAGTCCGGGGGGAAGTCTGAAGCAGTTCTTC
abundance: once; v_gene: TRBV21-1; j_gene: TRBJ1-4; len: 15; d_gene: NA; CDR3aa: CASSKERGRGEKLFF; CDR3nt: TGTGCCAGCAGCAAAGAAAGGGGTAGGGGTGAAAAACTGTTTTTT
abundance: NA; v_gene: TRBV7-9; j_gene: TRBJ1-5; len: 15; d_gene: NA; CDR3aa: CASSLDSLGNQPQHF; CDR3nt: TGTGCCAGCAGCTTAGACAGTCTGGGCAATCAGCCCCAGCATTTT
abundance: NA; v_gene: TRBV30; j_gene: TRBJ1-4; len: 14; d_gene: NA; CDR3aa: CAWSGSATNEKLFF; CDR3nt: TGTGCCTGGAGCGGGTCCGCAACTAATGAAAAACTGTTTTTT
abundance: few; v_gene: TRBV2; j_gene: TRBJ2-5; len: 14; d_gene: NA; CDR3aa: CASSEDASTETQYF; CDR3nt: TGTGCCAGCAGTGAAGATGCCAGTACAGAGACCCAGTACTTC
abundance: NA; v_gene: TRBV7-8; j_gene: TRBJ1-4; len: 16; d_gene: TRBD1; CDR3aa: CASSLYRGLREEKLFF; CDR3nt: TGTGCCAGCAGCTTGTACAGGGGCCTCAGGGAGGAAAAACTGTTTTTT
abundance: once; v_gene: TRBV18; j_gene: TRBJ2-2; len: 15; d_gene: TRBD1; CDR3aa: CASSRDRTYTGELFF; CDR3nt: TGTGCCAGCTCTCGGGACAGAACTTACACCGGGGAGCTGTTTTTT
abundance: few; v_gene: TRBV9; j_gene: TRBJ2-4; len: 17; d_gene: TRBD1; CDR3aa: CASSVDPGTGLKNIQYF; CDR3nt: TGTGCCAGCAGCGTAGACCCCGGGACAGGTTTGAAAAACATTCAGTACTTC
abundance: NA; v_gene: TRBV6-5; j_gene: TRBJ2-2; len: 15; d_gene: NA; CDR3aa: CASSDSRKGTGELFF; CDR3nt: TGTGCCAGCAGTGACTCTAGGAAGGGGACCGGGGAGCTGTTTTTT
abundance: NA; v_gene: TRBV11-2; j_gene: TRBJ2-1; len: 16; d_gene: NA; CDR3aa: CASSLGNGILYNEQFF; CDR3nt: TGTGCCAGCAGCTTAGGGAACGGGATTTTATACAATGAGCAGTTCTTC
abundance: NA; v_gene: TRBV18; j_gene: TRBJ2-5; len: 13; d_gene: NA; CDR3aa: CASSPGQQETQYF; CDR3nt: TGTGCCAGCTCACCCGGACAGCAAGAGACCCAGTACTTC
abundance: NA; v_gene: TRBV5-1; j_gene: TRBJ2-7; len: 15; d_gene: TRBD2; CDR3aa: CASSRSGGMTYEQYF; CDR3nt: TGCGCCAGCAGCCGTAGCGGGGGGATGACTTACGAGCAGTACTTC
abundance: NA; v_gene: TRBV5-4; j_gene: TRBJ2-3; len: 13; d_gene: TRBD1; CDR3aa: CASTTGGWDTQYF; CDR3nt: TGTGCCAGCACCACAGGGGGGTGGGATACGCAGTATTTT
abundance: NA; v_gene: TRBV2; j_gene: TRBJ2-7; len: 14; d_gene: NA; CDR3aa: CATARTEPEDEQYF; CDR3nt: TGTGCCACAGCAAGGACAGAGCCTGAGGACGAGCAGTACTTC
abundance: NA; v_gene: TRBV28; j_gene: TRBJ1-5; len: 14; d_gene: NA; CDR3aa: CASSSLPSNQPQHF; CDR3nt: TGTGCCAGCAGTTCACTACCGAGCAATCAGCCCCAGCATTTT
abundance: NA; v_gene: TRBV4-2; j_gene: TRBJ2-3; len: 15; d_gene: TRBD2; CDR3aa: CASSQLTSGVNTQYF; CDR3nt: TGTGCCAGCAGCCAACTGACTAGCGGCGTGAATACGCAGTATTTT
abundance: NA; v_gene: TRBV6-6; j_gene: TRBJ2-2; len: 16; d_gene: TRBD2; CDR3aa: CASSPIRGGLYGELFF; CDR3nt: TGTGCCAGCAGCCCTATTCGGGGGGGCTTATACGGGGAGCTGTTTTTT
abundance: NA; v_gene: TRBV15; j_gene: TRBJ1-1; len: 15; d_gene: TRBD1; CDR3aa: CATSRAEGANTEAFF; CDR3nt: TGTGCCACCAGCAGAGCTGAGGGGGCGAATACTGAAGCTTTCTTT
abundance: once; v_gene: TRBV2; j_gene: TRBJ2-5; len: 15; d_gene: TRBD2; CDR3aa: CATRRDRGESETQYF; CDR3nt: TGTGCCACCAGGAGGGATCGGGGGGAGTCAGAGACCCAGTACTTC
abundance: once; v_gene: TRBV7-6; j_gene: TRBJ1-3; len: 16; d_gene: NA; CDR3aa: CASSLGRGRSGNTIYF; CDR3nt: TGTGCCAGCAGCTTGGGGCGGGGGCGTTCTGGAAACACCATATATTTT
abundance: NA; v_gene: TRBV6-1; j_gene: TRBJ1-5; len: 14; d_gene: NA; CDR3aa: CASSEGSSNQPQHF; CDR3nt: TGTGCCAGCAGTGAAGGTAGTAGCAATCAGCCCCAGCATTTT